These T cell receptor beta chains were read from a single sample in a study of human T cells and chemical hapten exposure. TCRdb redid the calling of the RACE reads with MiXCR, one entry per CDR3 protein. The sample carries 150,000 to 200,000 distinct CDR3 sequences, 28% recorded once. The sequencing here drew on whole blood, taken in connection with sensitization to the hapten diphenylcyclopropenone (DPC). The source of these receptors is a woman aged 18 to 35 with alopecia areata. Some clones in this sample may be carry-over from other donors' samples. The CDR3 runs from the conserved cysteine through the conserved F or W.

V gene: TRBV20-1; J gene: TRBJ1-5; CDR3 protein: CSATTSVAAYSNQPQHF
V gene: TRBV5-1; J gene: TRBJ1-1; CDR3 protein: CASSPPRRDEAFF
V gene: TRBV5-1; J gene: TRBJ2-3; CDR3 protein: CASSLDSNTDTQYF
V gene: TRBV15; J gene: TRBJ1-5; CDR3 protein: CATSTQRGGRQPQHF
V gene: TRBV24-1; J gene: TRBJ1-4; CDR3 protein: CATSGGEKLFF
V gene: TRBV29-1; J gene: TRBJ2-1; CDR3 protein: CSALTGYNEQFF
V gene: TRBV20-1; J gene: TRBJ1-2; CDR3 protein: CSAIDRGRVDGYTF
V gene: TRBV20-1; J gene: TRBJ1-1; CDR3 protein: CSASGARGFPFF
V gene: TRBV7-9; J gene: TRBJ2-1; CDR3 protein: CASSSGGLAGTYNEQFF
V gene: TRBV7-2; J gene: TRBJ2-6; CDR3 protein: CASSFRDRDSLPSGANVLTF
V gene: TRBV20-1; J gene: TRBJ1-4; CDR3 protein: CSTWDTPREKLFF
V gene: TRBV28; J gene: TRBJ2-6; CDR3 protein: CASSTLLQGAPSGANVLTF
V gene: TRBV2; J gene: TRBJ1-2; CDR3 protein: CASSIRGDYGYTF